The TCR beta chain described here comes from a study of T cells after yellow fever vaccination. Study-wide points: There was a small share of clonotypes that showed up in both the CD4 and CD8 compartments.

In regard to this clonotype: No antigen is known for it.

Universal primer sites and UMIs were introduced during 5'RACE template-switching synthesis of TCR cDNA. Via MiXCR, TCRdb re-called the 5' RACE reads, giving one row per CDR3 protein. The table includes a few hundred thousand distinct CDR3 sequences, 15% to 20% detected once. The receptor comes from a man aged 25-45 years who received the YFV17D yellow fever vaccine. The material was PBMCs, obtained 15 days after the yellow fever booster vaccination.

CDR3 nucleotides: TGTGCCAGCAGCCAACCGGCGACAGGGGGTGAAAAACTGTTTTTT. Residues: CASSQPATGGEKLFF. The V call is TRBV4-2, the J call TRBJ1-4, with 9 bases aligning to TRBD1. The junction had 5 bases not matched to a gene; V was cut back by 2 bases and J by 7 bases. Germline CDR1 and CDR2: LGHNA and YNFKEQ. CDR3 length: 15 amino acids.